The 11 T cell receptor beta chains below were found in one sample sequenced in a study of neurological immune-mediated disorders. MiXCR was run by TCRdb on the 5' RACE reads, yielding one entry per CDR3 protein. The sample lists fewer than 20,000 distinct CDR3 sequences; over 12% were seen once. Input material: PBMCs. The receptors stem from a man in his 60s with HTLV-1-associated myelopathy (HAM/TSP).

The chain links TRBV27 to TRBJ1-6, with no clear D. This CDR3 is 15 amino acids long. With 3 bases removed from V and 12 bases from J, the gap between germline ends came to 18 bases. Germline CDR1 MNHEY, CDR2 SMNVEV (reference sequence). DNA for the CDR3: TGTGCCAGCAGTTTCAAGCTGACCTATAATCAACCCCTCCACTTT. The encoded protein is CASSFKLTYNQPLHF.

This clonotype came up many times. J is TRBJ2-6 and V is TRBV2; tentative D call: TRBD1 (6 bases). The V end was cut by 11 bases, the J end by 4 bases, with 12 bases between. Germline V gene lookup returns CDR1 SNHLY and CDR2 FYNNEI. The CDR3 runs 13 residues. The chain's CDR3 is CAGTGTGANVLTF. CDR3 nucleotide sequence: TGTGCCGGAACCGGGACAGGGGCCAACGTCCTGACTTTC.

The chain links TRBV4-3 to TRBJ1-4, with 8 bases fitting TRBD1. Per germline, CDR1 LGHNA and CDR2 YSLEER. The CDR3 sequence is 17 residues long. V was clipped by 1 base and J by 3 bases; unmatched bases: 7. The CDR3: CASSQGSGQASNEKLFF. CDR3 nucleotide sequence: TGCGCCAGCAGCCAAGGTTCGGGACAGGCCTCTAATGAAAAACTGTTTTTT.

There are many counts of this clonotype. The chain uses TRBV15 and TRBJ2-3; D perhaps matches TRBD2 (7 bases). V lost 5 bases and J lost 6, with 15 bases in between. Germline CDR1 is LNHNV and CDR2 is YYDKDF (reference sequence). CDR3 length equals 14 residues. In DNA form, the CDR3 reads TGTGCCACCAGCGGGGGGGGCTCAAGGGATACGCAGTATTTT. Protein: CATSGGGSRDTQYF.

The chain is built from TRBV5-6 and TRBJ2-3, with D possibly being TRBD2 (7 bases). Germline CDR1 and CDR2: SGHDT and YYEEEE. This CDR3 contains 17 residues. The V end was cut by 5 bases, the J end by 6 bases, with 25 bases between. This CDR3 reads CASRPPSRGGAVDTQYF. The CDR3 nucleotides are TGTGCCAGCAGACCTCCCTCTAGAGGGGGGGCAGTGGATACGCAGTATTTT.

The J gene is TRBJ2-7, the V gene TRBV7-2; D is unresolved. The CDR3 loop spans 13 amino acids. Between the trimmed V and J ends, which lost 5 bases and 1 base, there was a span of 9 bases. The germline V gene has CDR1 SGHTA and CDR2 FQGNSA. CDR3 region: CASSPTSSYEQYF. The CDR3 DNA reads as TGTGCCAGCAGCCCCACATCTTCCTACGAGCAGTACTTC.

Comments on this clonotype: This may stem from a read error, because a much larger clone lies one nucleotide away. J is TRBJ2-4 and V is TRBV18; a possible D gene is TRBD1 (7 bases). The CDR3 runs to 15 residues. In germline, CDR1 is KGHSH, CDR2 LQKENI. CDR3 residues: CASSPLQGRTNTQYF. The CDR3 nucleotides read TGTGCCAGCTCACCGCTACAGGGGAGGACAAACACTCAGTACTTC.

The rearrangement uses TRBV12-3 or TRBV12-4 and TRBJ2-4; D might be TRBD2 (7 bases). The DNA matches TRBJ2-1 better at its end, which makes the J call doubtful. This CDR3 contains 13 residues. The CDR3 coding sequence is TGTGCCAGCAGTTGGGGAGGGGGATACATTCAGTTCTTC. It translates to CASSWGGGYIQFF.

This clonotype was counted ten times or more. It may be a read error: a sequence one base away is much more abundant. The chain is built from TRBV15 and TRBJ2-7, with D possibly matching TRBD2 (6 bases). This CDR3 contains 15 residues. Germline loops: CDR1 LNHNV, CDR2 YYDKDF (reference sequence). The CDR3 reads CTTSRDDGRSYEQYF. CDR3 in DNA: TGTACCACCAGCAGAGACGACGGGAGATCCTACGAGCAGTACTTC.

The V and J genes are TRBV20-1 and TRBJ2-3; 8 bases agree with TRBD2. This CDR3 region has 14 residues. The germline CDR1 and CDR2 sequences are DFQATT and SNEGSKA (reference sequence). The ends lost 1 base at V and 1 base at J; junction bases unmatched: 1. DNA of the CDR3: TGCAGTGCTAGAGCGGGGGGGCGCACAGATACGCAGTATTTT. Translated: CSARAGGRTDTQYF.

This clonotype was seen many times. V gene TRBV6-6 combines with J gene TRBJ1-3; D is uncertain. Germline V gene lookup returns CDR1 MNHNY and CDR2 SVGAGI (reference sequence). V gave up 9 bases and J gave up 0 bases, with 12 bases separating them. The CDR3 has 14 amino acids. The CDR3 DNA reads TGTGCCAGTCAACAGCTTCTCTCTGGAAACACCATATATTTT. Translation: CASQQLLSGNTIYF.